Shown below are 5 T cell receptor beta chains from a single sample sequenced in a study of T-cell reconstitution after alpha-beta-depleted transplantation in children. Unique molecular identifiers were incorporated during preparation of the TCRbeta library. TCRdb re-derived calls from the PCR reads in MiXCR, one entry per CDR3 protein. The top ten clones hold approximately 4.2% of a sample with about 350,000 distinct CDR3 sequences, approximately 12% of them seen once. The sample consisted of PBMCs, taken from the stem cell graft. Receptors were obtained from a human donor who donated a stem cell graft to a child with Fanconi anemia.

In its sample, this clonotype was seen a few times. The rearrangement joins TRBV28 to TRBJ1-5, with D perhaps matching TRBD1 (6 bases). The CDR3 runs to 15 residues. Germline lookup yields CDR1 MDHEN and CDR2 SYDVKM. V shed 5 bases and J shed 6 bases, with 17 bases lying between them. The CDR3 nucleotides read TGTGCCAGCAGTCCGCTGGACAGTTGGGCTCAGCCCCAGCATTTT. Its translation: CASSPLDSWAQPQHF. Drawing the rest from reference TRBV28 and TRBJ1-5, the complete variable domain is DVKVTQSSRYLVKRTGEKVFLECVQDMDHENMFWYRQDPGLGLRLIYFSYDVKMKEKGDIPEGYSVSREKKERFSLILESASTNQTSMYLCASSPLDSWAQPQHFGDGTRLSIL.

This clonotype was seen only a few times. V and J are TRBV7-2 and TRBJ1-3; D is uncertain. Trimming took 3 bases from V and 0 from J, leaving 6 bases between them. The CDR3 contains 14 residues. The V gene's germline CDR1 is SGHTA and CDR2 FQGNSA. CDR3: CASSFSNSGNTIYF. The DNA for the CDR3 is TGTGCCAGCAGCTTCTCTAACTCTGGAAACACCATATATTTT. Full variable domain (missing parts from reference TRBV7-2 and TRBJ1-3): GAGVSQSPSNKVTEKGKDVELRCDPISGHTALYWYRQSLGQGLEFLIYFQGNSAPDKSGLPSDRFSAERTGGSVSTLTIQRTQQEDSAVYLCASSFSNSGNTIYFGEGSWLTVV.

The chain carries TRBV6-2 or TRBV6-3 and TRBJ2-2; maybe TRBD1 (6 bases). CDR3 length: 14 amino acids. CDR1 and CDR2 (germline): MNHEY, SVGEGT. Trimming stripped 6 bases from V and 1 base from J, with 9 bases between. In DNA, the CDR3 is TGTGCCAGCAGGGGGACACGGAACACCGGGGAGCTGTTTTTT. Translation: CASRGTRNTGELFF.

The V and J genes are TRBV4-3 and TRBJ2-1; 15 nucleotides agree with TRBD2. V trimming: 4 bases; J trimming: 6 bases; junction bases outside the gene matches: 4. The germline V gene has CDR1 LGHNA and CDR2 YSLEER. The CDR3 runs to 16 residues. DNA of the CDR3: TGCGCCAGCAGCCGTGGGACTAGCGGGGGGCTCAATGAGCAGTTCTTC. As protein: CASSRGTSGGLNEQFF.

This clonotype has a count of ten or more. The chain links TRBV30 to TRBJ2-3, with D tentatively TRBD2 (7 bases). This CDR3 comprises 13 residues. The V and J ends lost 0 bases and 6 bases respectively, with 10 bases between them. Looked up from germline, CDR1 is GTSNPN and CDR2 is SVGIG (reference sequence). CDR3 loop: CAWSVRGADTQYF. As DNA, the CDR3 is TGTGCCTGGAGTGTACGGGGGGCGGATACGCAGTATTTT.